This record looks at one T cell receptor beta chain sequence and its context. The data were obtained in a study of T cell clones after liver transplantation. Study information: Pre-transplant mixed lymphocyte reactions yielded third-party-reactive TCRbeta sequences as comparators for graft-donor-reactive sequences. Tolerance: complete withdrawal held at least one year, liver enzymes staying within twice normal. Apart from a few HCV-positive recipients, transplants were for non-autoimmune, non-viral reasons.

Sequencing was performed with immunoSEQ multiplex PCR; in TCRdb, only in-frame clones are kept and a portion is missing. Altogether under 20,000 clones are present, around 80% being singletons, with the ten largest covering approximately 35%. Germline assignment: CDR1 MNHNY and CDR2 SVGAGI (reference sequence). The CDR3 covers 11 residues. V shed 8 bases and J shed 3 bases, with 7 bases lying between them. This receptor was taken from a human patient who received a liver transplant. The T cells may come from the graft donor. The chain recombines TRBV6-6 with TRBJ1-1, with D unresolved. The source was CD8+ T cells from blood, collected 48 months after liver transplant. CDR3 loop: CASHRDTEAFF. CDR3 bases: TGTGCCAGCCACCGGGACACTGAAGCTTTCTTT.